The 29 T cell receptor beta chains below were found in one sample sequenced in a study of blood T cell repertoires in COVID-19 (dated by TCRdb to between 2020 and 2021). The library was produced with the immunoSEQ multiplex PCR assay. TCRdb stores this immuneACCESS table with in-frame sequences only. Part of the clones is absent; in the studies checked, under half of the shortfall reflects unresolved V genes, and no reason is known for the rest. The sample records a few hundred thousand clones, around nine tenths of which are singletons. The ten largest account for about 7.1% of the sample. Sequencing was performed on peripheral blood. These receptors were collected from a woman in her seventies with active or convalescent COVID-19.

The rearrangement joins TRBV6-1 to TRBJ1-5; D gene uncertain. The germline V and J ends were trimmed by 2 bases and 4 bases, with 12 bases remaining between them. The CDR3 runs 15 residues. The germline V gene encodes CDR1 MNHNS and CDR2 SASEGT. In DNA, the CDR3 is TGTGCCAGCAGTGAATACGAAGGCGGGAATCAGCCCCAGCATTTT. Protein: CASSEYEGGNQPQHF.

The rearrangement joins TRBV5-1 to TRBJ1-1; 7 bases map to TRBD1. Germline trimming cut 1 base from V and 8 bases from J; bases unmatched to any gene: 5. CDR1 is SGHRS, CDR2 YFSETQ, per germline. The CDR3 runs to 13 residues. Here the CDR3 DNA reads TGCGCCAGCAGCTTGTTGGACAGGACAGAAGCTTTCTTT. Protein sequence: CASSLLDRTEAFF. Full variable domain (outside the CDR3, taken from reference TRBV5-1 and TRBJ1-1): KAGVTQTPRYLIKTRGQQVTLSCSPISGHRSVSWYQQTPGQGLQFLFEYFSETQRNKGNFPGRFSGRQFSNSRSEMNVSTLELGDSALYLCASSLLDRTEAFFGQGTRLTVV.

The rearrangement joins TRBV19 to TRBJ1-1; 11 bases match TRBD1. Germline loops: CDR1 LNHDA, CDR2 SQIVND (reference sequence). Trimming at V came to 9 bases and at J to 3 bases, leaving 6 bases not matched to a gene. The CDR3 has 14 amino acids. The CDR3 sequence is CASIPGQGDTEAFF. DNA for the CDR3: TGTGCCAGCATTCCGGGACAGGGGGACACTGAAGCTTTCTTT.

The chain recombines TRBV6-2 or TRBV6-3 with TRBJ1-2, with 9 bases that match TRBD1. CDR3 length: 13 residues. The ends lost 6 bases at V and 6 bases at J; junction bases unmatched: 5. Per the germline V gene, CDR1 is MNHEY and CDR2 is SVGEGT. CDR3 nucleotides: TGTGCCAGCAGCCCCGGGACAGGGAATGGCTACACCTTC. It yields the protein CASSPGTGNGYTF.

The chain employs TRBV10-3 and TRBJ2-2, with TRBD1 identical over 7 bases. The CDR3 loop spans 14 amino acids. Trimming cost V 6 bases and J 6 bases; bases outside gene matches: 7. Germline V CDR1 and CDR2: ENHRY, SYGVKD. CDR3 in DNA: TGTGCCATCAGAGAAGACAGGGCCCCCGGGGAGCTGTTTTTT. This encodes CAIREDRAPGELFF.

The V and J genes are TRBV29-1 and TRBJ1-2, with D perhaps matching TRBD1 (6 bases). Germline CDR1 and CDR2: SQVTM and ANQGSEA. The V and J ends lost 7 bases and 1 base respectively, with 10 bases between them. CDR3 length: 12 residues. This CDR3 is CSAEDSNYGYTF. CDR3 sequence (DNA): TGCAGCGCCGAGGACAGTAACTATGGCTACACCTTC.

The chain is built from TRBV13 and TRBJ1-2; the match to TRBD1 covers 9 bases. Trimming at V came to 6 bases and at J to 0 bases, leaving 23 bases not matched to a gene. Germline V gene lookup returns CDR1 PRHDT and CDR2 FYEKMQ (reference sequence). There are 21 residues in the CDR3. The CDR3 nucleotides are TGTGCCAGCAGAGCGGGACAGGGTATTACACGGCTGACTACAGCTAACTATGGCTACACCTTC. Translation gives CASRAGQGITRLTTANYGYTF.

The CDR3 spells CASSVASTGGAFF. The DNA for the CDR3 is TGTGCCAGCAGCGTAGCTTCGACAGGGGGGGCTTTCTTT. The chain joins TRBV9 to TRBJ1-1; 9 bases are a match to TRBD1. This CDR3 region has 13 residues. Germline CDR1 is SGDLS and CDR2 is YYNGEE. V was pared by 0 bases and J by 11 bases, with 5 bases of the junction left unmatched.

Only a few counts were recorded for this clone. This sequence joins TRBV7-6 and TRBJ2-7; D is perhaps TRBD1 (6 bases). CDR3 length: 15 residues. The germline CDR1 and CDR2 sequences are SGHVS and FNYEAQ. Trimming removed 2 bases from V and 4 bases from J, with 15 bases in between. CDR3 bases: TGTGCCAGCAGCTTATACGGACCAGGGGTTTACGAGCAGTACTTC. Protein: CASSLYGPGVYEQYF. The variable domain in full, with the rest retrieved from reference TRBV7-6 and TRBJ2-7, is GAGVSQSPRYKVTKRGQDVALRCDPISGHVSLYWYRQALGQGPEFLTYFNYEAQQDKSGLPNDRFSAERPEGSISTLTIQRTEQRDSAMYRCASSLYGPGVYEQYFGPGTRLTVT.

This sequence joins TRBV2 and TRBJ1-5, with 9 bases identical to TRBD1. CDR1 is SNHLY and CDR2 is FYNNEI in the germline V gene. The CDR3 sequence is 14 residues long. Germline trimming cut 7 bases from V and 6 bases from J; bases unmatched to any gene: 7. The CDR3 DNA follows: TGTGCCAGCACCGACAGGGGGTTTAGTCAGCCCCAGCATTTT. This encodes CASTDRGFSQPQHF.

The chain is built from TRBV5-1 and TRBJ1-3; 8 nucleotides agree with TRBD1. The germline CDR1 and CDR2 sequences are SGHRS and YFSETQ. This CDR3 has 18 amino acids. V was pared by 2 bases and J by 0 bases, with 10 bases of the junction left unmatched. The CDR3 here is CASSFPRGRAYSGNTIYF. CDR3 bases: TGCGCCAGCAGCTTTCCCAGGGGGCGAGCCTACTCTGGAAACACCATATATTTT.

The chain combines TRBV5-1 with TRBJ2-1, with a tentative D call TRBD1 (5 bases). Trimming shortened V by 5 bases and J by 8 bases, and 17 bases separated the two germline ends. The CDR3 is 14 amino acids. Germline V lookup: CDR1 SGHRS, CDR2 YFSETQ. CDR3 bases: TGCGCCAGCAGGCTAAGCGCCAAAGGGGATGAGCAGTTCTTC. Translated, it gives CASRLSAKGDEQFF.

CDR3 residues: CASRGRSKFTEAFF. CDR3 bases: TGTGCCTCAAGGGGCAGGTCCAAGTTCACTGAAGCTTTCTTT. J is TRBJ1-1 and V is TRBV27; D possibly corresponds to TRBD1 (5 bases). The germline V and J ends were trimmed by 11 bases and 4 bases, with 20 bases remaining between them. The germline V gene has CDR1 MNHEY and CDR2 SMNVEV (reference sequence). CDR3 length equals 14 residues.

The rearrangement joins TRBV12-5 to TRBJ1-3; 8 bases align to TRBD1. The CDR3 sequence is 15 residues long. V was pared by 2 bases and J by 9 bases, with 9 bases of the junction left unmatched. Germline V gene data show CDR1 as LGHNT and CDR2 as FRNRAP. DNA of the CDR3: TGTGCTAGTGGTTTGTGGACAGGGATTCATTTCACCATATATTTT. Translating gives CASGLWTGIHFTIYF.

With regard to this clone: Different DNA sequences within this sample yield the same CDR3. This sequence joins TRBV3-1 (or the pseudogene TRBV3-2) and TRBJ2-1, with 9 positions matching TRBD1. This CDR3 spans 15 amino acids. V lost 2 bases, J lost 4 bases, and 3 bases stayed unmatched. CDR1 and CDR2 (germline): LGHDT, YNNKEL (reference sequence). DNA of the CDR3: TGTGCCAGCAGCCAAAGCGGACAGGGGTACAATGAGCAGTTCTTC. Its protein is CASSQSGQGYNEQFF.

V is TRBV10-3 and J is TRBJ1-6, with D possibly matching TRBD1 (6 bases). Trimming stripped 3 bases from V and 7 bases from J, with 16 bases between. This CDR3 spans 16 amino acids. The germline gives CDR1 ENHRY, CDR2 SYGVKD. The CDR3 nucleotides read TGTGCCATCAGTGAACCCCCAACAGGGCAAAATTCACCCCTCCACTTT. It specifies CAISEPPTGQNSPLHF.

This clone has a handful of counts. This chain uses TRBV24-1 with TRBJ1-2, with 9 nucleotides matching TRBD1. Germline CDR1 and CDR2: KGHDR and SFDVKD. The CDR3 is made up of 13 amino acids. V shed 5 bases and J 7 bases; nucleotides not matched to a gene: 4. This CDR3 reads CATSADRGFGYTF. The CDR3 DNA sequence: TGTGCCACCAGTGCGGACAGGGGATTTGGCTACACCTTC.

V is TRBV6-5 and J is TRBJ1-6; possibly TRBD1 for D (6 bases). Trimming removed 8 bases at V and 6 bases at J, with 11 bases between. The CDR3 loop spans 13 amino acids. Germline V gives CDR1 MNHEY, CDR2 SVGAGI. CDR3: CASGGGRNSPLHF. In DNA form, the CDR3 reads TGTGCCAGCGGGGGGGGGCGTAATTCACCCCTCCACTTT.

The chain links TRBV5-1 to TRBJ2-7; no definite D call. The ends were cut back, 3 bases at V and 7 bases at J, with 11 bases in the middle. The CDR3 loop spans 12 amino acids. Germline CDR1 reads SGHRS; CDR2 reads YFSETQ. The CDR3 loop reads CASSSLSGEQYF. The CDR3 region has the DNA TGCGCCAGCAGCTCCCTCTCCGGGGAGCAGTACTTC. Complete variable domain (other parts from reference TRBV5-1 and TRBJ2-7): KAGVTQTPRYLIKTRGQQVTLSCSPISGHRSVSWYQQTPGQGLQFLFEYFSETQRNKGNFPGRFSGRQFSNSRSEMNVSTLELGDSALYLCASSSLSGEQYFGPGTRLTVT.

This clone has only a few counts. V and J are TRBV3-1 (or the pseudogene TRBV3-2) and TRBJ1-1; D is perhaps TRBD1 (5 bases). CDR3 length equals 14 residues. Trimming shortened V by 1 base and J by 1 base, and 7 bases separated the two germline ends. Germline V gene lookup returns CDR1 LGHDT and CDR2 YNNKEL (reference sequence). CDR3 sequence (DNA): TGTGCCAGCAGCCAAGGGGGGGGGAACACTGAAGCTTTCTTT. It yields the protein CASSQGGGNTEAFF.

This clone was seen once. The chain links TRBV19 to TRBJ2-2; 12 nucleotides agree with TRBD2. The V segment lost 10 bases and the J segment 4 bases; nucleotides outside the gene matches: 10. CDR3 length: 16 amino acids. Germline CDR1 reads LNHDA; CDR2 reads SQIVND (reference sequence). This chain's CDR3 is CATLELAGGSTGELFF. In DNA, the CDR3 is TGTGCCACCCTAGAACTAGCGGGGGGCTCCACCGGGGAGCTGTTTTTT. The variable domain in full, with the rest retrieved from reference TRBV19 and TRBJ2-2, is DGGITQSPKYLFRKEGQNVTLSCEQNLNHDAMYWYRQDPGQGLRLIYYSQIVNDFQKGDIAEGYSVSREKKESFPLTVTSAQKNPTAFYLCATLELAGGSTGELFFGEGSRLTVL.

The chain links TRBV6-2 or TRBV6-3 to TRBJ2-7, with D uncertain. Germline V gene sequence: CDR1 MNHEY, CDR2 SVGEGT. The V end lost 4 bases, the J end lost 1 base, and 11 bases lay between the germline ends. The length of the CDR3 is 14 residues. The CDR3 is CASSLPSGSYEQYF. CDR3 DNA: TGTGCCAGCAGTTTACCGTCAGGTTCCTACGAGCAGTACTTC.

This rearrangement joins TRBV27 to TRBJ1-2; D call uncertain. Per the germline V gene, CDR1 is MNHEY and CDR2 is SMNVEV (reference sequence). V was clipped by 2 bases and J by 5 bases, with 18 bases between them. The CDR3 totals 16 residues. The CDR3 DNA reads as TGTGCCAGCAGTTTAGAGGAGTCCTACGTCCTATATGGCTACACCTTC. Its translation is CASSLEESYVLYGYTF.

The chain joins TRBV7-2 to TRBJ1-6, with 7 bases aligning to TRBD1. CDR3 length: 14 amino acids. With V trimmed by 5 bases and J by 8 bases, 6 bases remained unmatched. Germline V CDR1 and CDR2: SGHTA, FQGNSA. This CDR3 is CASSHRTGHSPLHF. CDR3 DNA sequence: TGTGCCAGCAGCCACCGGACAGGACATTCACCCCTCCACTTT.

The chain carries TRBV12-3 or TRBV12-4 and TRBJ1-1; 9 bases line up with TRBD1. This CDR3 contains 13 residues. Trimming at V came to 6 bases and at J to 6 bases, leaving 5 bases not matched to a gene. The DNA for the CDR3 is TGTGCCAGCAGCCGGACAGGGGCGTCTGAAGCTTTCTTT. This translates into CASSRTGASEAFF.

The chain links TRBV11-2 to TRBJ2-5, with D tentatively TRBD2 (7 bases). The germline V gene encodes CDR1 SGHAT and CDR2 FQNNGV. The CDR3 length is 13 residues. V lost 4 bases to trimming and J lost 5 bases, with 11 bases between them. This chain's CDR3 is CASSWGGQETQYF. The CDR3 nucleotides read TGTGCCAGCAGCTGGGGGGGGCAGGAGACCCAGTACTTC.

This chain uses TRBV5-1 with TRBJ1-6, with 7 nucleotides matching TRBD1. Germline CDR1 reads SGHRS; CDR2 reads YFSETQ. The CDR3 covers 16 residues. V lost 0 bases and J lost 9; bases outside the gene matches: 9. In DNA, the CDR3 is TGCGCCAGCAGCTTGGGGGACAGTCGATTGAGTTCACCCCTCCACTTT. This gives the protein CASSLGDSRLSSPLHF.

V gene TRBV29-1 combines with J gene TRBJ2-7; 7 bases agree with TRBD1. The CDR3 is 12 residues long. After removal of 8 bases from V and 2 bases from J, the junction contained 6 bases not matched to a gene. CDR1 is SQVTM, CDR2 ANQGSEA, per germline. CDR3 nucleotide sequence: TGCAGCACCCGGACAGGCCCCTACGAGCAGTACTTC. Translation gives CSTRTGPYEQYF.

The V call is TRBV27, the J call TRBJ2-2; tentatively, D is TRBD1 (6 bases). Germline V gene data show CDR1 as MNHEY and CDR2 as SMNVEV (reference sequence). This CDR3 contains 13 residues. V shed 5 bases and J shed 5 bases, with 9 bases lying between them. The CDR3 loop is CASSGTGTGELFF. The DNA of the CDR3 is TGTGCCAGCAGTGGAACAGGGACCGGGGAGCTGTTTTTT.